The next 20 T cell receptor beta chains were all read from a single sample in a study of cytomegalovirus exposure and HLA in healthy donors. The PCR made use of 60 Vbeta and 13 Jbeta primers. The assay was immunoSEQ multiplex PCR, and TCRdb's table has in-frame clones only and misses some. The profile shows 100,000 or so clones, roughly 63% of them singletons. The sequenced sample was PBMCs. These TCRs come from a woman aged 25 to 39 in good health and CMV-seronegative.

The V gene is TRBV7-8, the J gene TRBJ2-7; the D gene is possibly TRBD2 (6 bases). Germline-derived CDR1 and CDR2 are SGHVS and FQNEAQ. V was pared by 1 base and J by 0 bases, with 13 bases between. The CDR3 sequence is 16 residues long. The DNA for the CDR3 is TGTGCCAGCAGCTTAGACCTAGTGACTAGCTCCTACGAGCAGTACTTC. This translates into CASSLDLVTSSYEQYF.

V and J are TRBV29-1 and TRBJ2-3; tentative D call: TRBD2 (5 bases). Trimming pared 7 bases from V and 5 bases from J, leaving 16 bases between. The CDR3 covers 13 residues. Germline values: CDR1 SQVTM, CDR2 ANQGSEA. The CDR3 loop is CSASPPGRDTQYF. The CDR3 region has the DNA TGCAGCGCCTCCCCGCCGGGAAGAGATACGCAGTATTTT.

The chain has TRBV4-1 and TRBJ2-3; TRBD1 agrees at 8 bases. The J segment lost 5 bases and the V segment lost 4 bases, leaving 2 bases of the junction unmatched. Germline CDR1 and CDR2: MGHRA and YSYEKL. This CDR3 spans 13 amino acids. The chain's CDR3 is CASSLDRGDTQYF. The CDR3 DNA follows: TGCGCCAGCAGCCTAGACAGGGGAGATACGCAGTATTTT.

The rearrangement uses TRBV5-1 and TRBJ1-1; D perhaps matches TRBD1 (5 bases). This CDR3 spans 13 amino acids. The V and J ends lost 4 bases and 3 bases respectively, with 10 bases between them. CDR1 SGHRS and CDR2 YFSETQ come from the germline V gene. The CDR3 DNA reads TGCGCCAGCAGCGGGCAGGGTTACACTGAAGCTTTCTTT. Its translation is CASSGQGYTEAFF.

The chain combines TRBV6-5 with TRBJ2-1; the match to TRBD2 covers 8 bases. The germline V gene has CDR1 MNHEY and CDR2 SVGAGI. The CDR3 consists of 16 residues. With V trimmed by 0 bases and J by 2 bases, 3 bases remained unmatched. The CDR3 reads CASSYSKGLAYNEQFF. The CDR3, as DNA: TGTGCCAGCAGTTACTCGAAGGGACTAGCCTACAATGAGCAGTTCTTC.

The rearrangement joins TRBV9 to TRBJ2-5; 7 bases align to TRBD1. J was trimmed by 4 bases and V by 2 bases; bases with no gene match: 8. The CDR3 contains 15 residues. Germline lookup yields CDR1 SGDLS and CDR2 YYNGEE. For the CDR3, the DNA is TGTGCCAGCAGCGTCCACAGGGGAGATTTAGAGACCCAGTACTTC. Amino acids: CASSVHRGDLETQYF.

This sequence joins TRBV25-1 and TRBJ2-5, with D uncertain. Looked up from germline, CDR1 is MGHDK and CDR2 is SYGVNS. Trimming took off 1 base at V and 4 bases at J, with 7 bases between the two ends. The CDR3 contains 13 residues. The DNA for the CDR3 is TGTGCCAGCAGTGAATTGGGCACAGAGACCCAGTACTTC. As protein: CASSELGTETQYF.

This chain links TRBV29-1 with TRBJ2-3; no clear D gene. Germline CDR1 reads SQVTM; CDR2 reads ANQGSEA. The CDR3 covers 13 residues. Between the trimmed V and J ends, which lost 2 bases and 2 bases, there was a span of 8 bases. The CDR3 region has the DNA TGCAGCGTTGAATCCGCCTACACAGATACGCAGTATTTT. Its protein product is CSVESAYTDTQYF.

CDR3 coding DNA: TGTGCCAGCAGCTTAGGGACTAGCGAGGGTACGCAGTATTTT. Its translation: CASSLGTSEGTQYF. The chain links TRBV7-2 to TRBJ2-3; 9 nucleotides align to TRBD2. Germline assignment: CDR1 SGHTA and CDR2 FQGNSA. The CDR3 has 14 residues. Trimming at V came to 1 base and at J to 8 bases, leaving 4 bases not matched to a gene.

The chain recombines TRBV6-4 with TRBJ1-1; D gene ambiguous. The germline gives CDR1 MRHNA, CDR2 SNTAGT. Deletions cut 5 bases from V and 1 base from J, with 8 bases between. The CDR3 covers 13 residues. The DNA for the CDR3 is TGTGCCAGCAGTACAGCGGGGAACACTGAAGCTTTCTTT. Translation gives CASSTAGNTEAFF.

The chain couples TRBV9 to TRBJ2-2, with D perhaps matching TRBD1 (5 bases). CDR3 length: 14 amino acids. Germline values: CDR1 SGDLS, CDR2 YYNGEE. The V end lost 4 bases, the J end lost 7 bases, and 14 bases lay between the germline ends. In DNA form, the CDR3 reads TGTGCCAGCAGCTCACAGGCCGCGGACGGGGAGCTGTTTTTT. Residues: CASSSQAADGELFF. The full variable domain, completed using reference TRBV9 and TRBJ2-2, is DSGVTQTPKHLITATGQRVTLRCSPRSGDLSVYWYQQSLDQGLQFLIQYYNGEERAKGNILERFSAQQFPDLHSELNLSSLELGDSALYFCASSSQAADGELFFGEGSRLTVL.

This chain joins TRBV11-2 and TRBJ2-7, with D hard to call. The CDR3 sequence is 14 residues long. CDR1 is SGHAT, CDR2 FQNNGV, per germline. V lost 5 bases and J lost 7, with 18 bases in between. CDR3 region: CASSALKVPGEQYF. The DNA for the CDR3 is TGTGCCAGCAGCGCTCTTAAAGTTCCGGGTGAGCAGTACTTC.

This chain's CDR3 is CASSPSGSSYNEQFF. CDR3 DNA: TGTGCCAGCAGTCCTAGCGGGAGCTCCTACAATGAGCAGTTCTTC. The V gene is TRBV6-4, the J gene TRBJ2-1; 10 nucleotides align to TRBD2. CDR1 is MRHNA, CDR2 SNTAGT, per germline. This CDR3 spans 15 amino acids. Losses at the gene ends were 5 bases for V and 0 bases for J; bases not matched to a gene: 1.

The chain links TRBV9 to TRBJ2-7, with 7 nucleotides matching TRBD2. CDR3 length: 15 amino acids. Germline V CDR1 and CDR2: SGDLS, YYNGEE. The V segment lost 4 bases and the J segment 1 base; nucleotides outside the gene matches: 8. CDR3 nucleotides: TGTGCCAGCAGCCCGGGCGCGGGAGAGTCCTACGAGCAGTACTTC. Its translation is CASSPGAGESYEQYF.

There are a few counts of this clone. This chain uses TRBV7-9 with TRBJ2-7, with 10 positions matching TRBD1. There are 15 residues in the CDR3. V shed 1 base and J 5 bases; nucleotides not matched to a gene: 5. Germline V lookup: CDR1 SEHNR, CDR2 FQNEAQ (reference sequence). The CDR3 protein is CASSLGLGQGNEQYF. DNA of the CDR3: TGTGCCAGCAGCTTAGGGTTGGGACAGGGGAACGAGCAGTACTTC.

This clone has a handful of counts. The chain has TRBV2 and TRBJ2-7; tentatively, D is TRBD1 (6 bases). CDR3 length: 15 residues. Germline V CDR1 and CDR2: SNHLY, FYNNEI. Between the trimmed V and J ends, which lost 6 bases and 5 bases, there was a span of 20 bases. CDR3 protein: CASSQVGAPSNEQYF. The CDR3 DNA follows: TGTGCCAGCAGCCAAGTGGGGGCGCCGTCGAACGAGCAGTACTTC.

The V and J genes are TRBV27 and TRBJ2-5; weak D call: TRBD1 (6 bases). This CDR3 comprises 15 residues. Trimming shortened V by 7 bases and J by 2 bases, and 17 bases separated the two germline ends. CDR1 is MNHEY, CDR2 SMNVEV, per germline (reference sequence). The CDR3 reads CASTGWGQGQETQYF. The CDR3 DNA sequence: TGTGCCAGCACCGGGTGGGGGCAGGGGCAAGAGACCCAGTACTTC.

The chain recombines TRBV7-9 with TRBJ2-7; 9 nucleotides match TRBD1. Germline CDR1 reads SEHNR; CDR2 reads FQNEAQ (reference sequence). V shed 5 bases and J 4 bases; nucleotides not matched to a gene: 9. The CDR3 loop spans 15 amino acids. This chain's CDR3 is CASSRTGAGPYEQYF. As DNA, the CDR3 is TGTGCCAGCAGCAGGACAGGGGCAGGGCCTTACGAGCAGTACTTC.

The gene calls are TRBV19 and TRBJ1-2, with a possible D match to TRBD1 (6 bases). The CDR3 has 17 amino acids. The ends were cut back, 5 bases at V and 2 bases at J, with 21 bases in the middle. The germline V gene has CDR1 LNHDA and CDR2 SQIVND (reference sequence). CDR3 DNA sequence: TGTGCCAGTAGTGGTAACAGGGAATCTATCCCAAACTATGGCTACACCTTC. Encoded protein: CASSGNRESIPNYGYTF.

The chain links TRBV27 to TRBJ2-7; perhaps TRBD2 as D (5 bases). The germline gives CDR1 MNHEY, CDR2 SMNVEV (reference sequence). V was shortened by 3 bases and J by 2 bases, with 8 bases between the two germline ends. The CDR3 has 13 residues. Written as DNA, the CDR3 is TGTGCCAGCAGTTTGGAGGAGACCTACGAGCAGTACTTC. Amino acids: CASSLEETYEQYF.